This TCR beta chain was sequenced for a study of beta chain features in type 1 diabetes. CD45RO/CCR7/CD25/CD127/CD95/CD27 separated CD4+ naive, central memory, regulatory and stem cell-like memory cells by sorting. Purity exceeding 95% was reached by all sorted populations. Of the isolated RNA, all was reverse transcribed, and so the sequenced material was expressed TCRB transcripts. Here immunoSEQ multiplex PCR was the method, and the copy in TCRdb shows in-frame clones only, minus some. The sample lists 200,000 to 250,000 clones; less than 35% were seen once. In its sample, this clone was seen many times. V was clipped by 4 bases and J by 4 bases, with 13 bases between them. CDR1 and CDR2 (germline): SNHLY, FYNNEI. CDR3 length equals 14 residues.

This sequence originates from a young man in good health. This sequence joins TRBV2 and TRBJ1-2; D ambiguous. The sample was central memory CD4+ T cells from blood. The DNA of the CDR3 is TGTGCCAGCAGTGTCTCCGGGGAGGTCTATGGCTACACCTTC. It is translated as CASSVSGEVYGYTF.